This is a list of T cell receptor beta chains from one sample in a study of identical twins. TCRdb fed the 5' RACE reads into MiXCR, producing one record per CDR3 protein. The table lists approximately 500,000 distinct CDR3 sequences, about 15% of them singletons, with less than 0.5% in the top ten. These data are also associated with another study on yellow fever vaccine responses in identical twins.

Sequencing input: CD4+ T cells sorted from blood. These receptors originate from a woman between 18 and 29 years old in good health. Both conserved end residues are trimmed from each CDR3. D genes are given only for firm matches.

v_call	j_call	d_call	cdr3_aa
TRBV6-2/TRBV6-3	TRBJ2-1	TRBD2	ASKPGLAGLNEQF
TRBV12-3/TRBV12-4	TRBJ1-5	NA	ASSPTLAGEMPQH
TRBV3-1	TRBJ1-1	NA	ASSQGGRDEAF
TRBV29-1	TRBJ1-1	TRBD1	SVASDRGYTEAF
TRBV5-6	TRBJ2-2	NA	ASSPEYRGPGELF
TRBV24-1	TRBJ2-7	TRBD2	ATSDRGTSGHYEQY
TRBV10-2	TRBJ2-5	NA	ASSVLGPQETQY
TRBV5-1	TRBJ1-5	NA	ASSLDGQFNQPQH
TRBV6-5	TRBJ2-3	NA	ASSYSLGGDSTQY
TRBV20-1	TRBJ2-3	NA	SANLRDPDTQY
TRBV20-1	TRBJ2-3	TRBD2	SARDYRGGHGTDTQY
TRBV6-1	TRBJ2-6	TRBD1	ASSLTWTGSSGANVLT
TRBV11-2	TRBJ1-4	TRBD1	ASSPTKTQGVNEKLF
TRBV29-1	TRBJ2-4	TRBD1	SVVLGQGWHIQY
TRBV5-1	TRBJ2-5	TRBD1	ASSGTVQETQY
TRBV3-1	TRBJ2-1	NA	ASSQALGRNEQF
TRBV6-5	TRBJ2-1	NA	ASSYPARGSDEQF
TRBV29-1	TRBJ2-3	NA	SARFSRSSTDTQY
TRBV20-1	TRBJ2-4	TRBD1	SATDRVGAKNIQY
TRBV3-1	TRBJ1-5	TRBD1	ASSHSGTGVNQPQH
TRBV10-3	TRBJ1-5	NA	AIKQNEGNQPQH
TRBV12-3/TRBV12-4	TRBJ2-1	NA	ASSLPLNEQF
TRBV9	TRBJ1-1	NA	ASSADGVKAF
TRBV7-9	TRBJ2-7	TRBD2	ASSIGTSGYEQY
TRBV20-1	TRBJ2-3	NA	SARSVSTDTQY
TRBV4-1	TRBJ2-5	NA	ASRQTGGLGTQY
TRBV5-6	TRBJ2-2	NA	ASSLAVRIAGELF
TRBV12-3/TRBV12-4	TRBJ2-1	TRBD2	ASSLTVAGGTYNEQF
TRBV28	TRBJ2-1	TRBD2	ASSPIGLAGGLRRGEQF
TRBV5-1	TRBJ2-7	NA	ASSLLAGHEQY
TRBV29-1	TRBJ1-1	NA	SVGEAGNTEAF
TRBV29-1	TRBJ2-2	NA	SVRQGGSGELF
TRBV7-9	TRBJ2-5	NA	ASSLYGASQETQY
TRBV11-2	TRBJ1-6	NA	ASSLAGGLALH
TRBV5-1	TRBJ2-5	TRBD1	ASSFTGVQETQY
TRBV5-6	TRBJ2-1	NA	ASSLDSLGNEQF
TRBV28	TRBJ2-7	NA	ASSFGQSAYEQY
TRBV5-6	TRBJ2-1	NA	ASSVYRAGGDEQF
TRBV7-9	TRBJ2-1	TRBD2	ASSPEGLAGGRNEQF
TRBV20-1	TRBJ2-3	TRBD2	SARPSLAGGRSTDTQY
TRBV20-1	TRBJ1-1	NA	SALVGETEAF
TRBV28	TRBJ1-1	TRBD1	AISPTGVGTEAF
TRBV7-3	TRBJ2-3	TRBD2	ASSQLSGSNTQY
TRBV20-1	TRBJ2-3	NA	SAVPPDTQY
TRBV14	TRBJ2-1	NA	ASSQVPLQSYNEQF
TRBV12-3/TRBV12-4	TRBJ1-1	NA	ASSTTTNTEAF
TRBV12-3/TRBV12-4	TRBJ2-2	NA	ASKLMNTGELF
TRBV28	TRBJ2-5	TRBD1	ASSTPTGGLQETQY
TRBV3-1	TRBJ2-3	TRBD2	ASSQAGSGTRAY
TRBV2	TRBJ1-5	NA	ASTLDRNQPQH
TRBV10-3	TRBJ2-7	TRBD2	AISEGPGSGGEQY
TRBV20-1	TRBJ2-3	TRBD2	SAALRLAGDTDTQY